A selection of T cell receptor beta chains follows, all from one sample in a study of T cell changes during pregnancy in multiple sclerosis. Generated by immunoSEQ multiplex PCR, the TCRdb table keeps only in-frame clones and is missing some. The sample consists of some 74,000 clones, approximately 92% of them appearing once. Sequenced material: peripheral blood, taken before pregnancy. Receptors were obtained from a female donor with multiple sclerosis, enrolled in a pregnancy study. Both conserved end residues are part of each CDR3. A D gene is named only where the DNA matches it firmly. The listing skips clone size in some rows; elsewhere it reads once, few, many or a size class.

abundance: few
j_gene: TRBJ1-1
len: 13
d_gene: .
v_gene: TRBV7-9
CDR3nt: TGTGCCAGCAGCTTGGGACAGAACACTGAAGCTTTCTTT
CDR3aa: CASSLGQNTEAFF

abundance: .
j_gene: TRBJ2-3
len: 15
d_gene: .
v_gene: TRBV27
CDR3nt: TGTGCCAGCAGTTTATCGGTGCAGGGCTCAGATACGCAGTATTTT
CDR3aa: CASSLSVQGSDTQYF

abundance: .
j_gene: TRBJ1-1
len: 13
d_gene: .
v_gene: TRBV2
CDR3nt: TGTGCCAGCAGTGAAAGGACATACACTGAAGCTTTCTTT
CDR3aa: CASSERTYTEAFF

abundance: .
j_gene: TRBJ2-7
len: 15
d_gene: .
v_gene: TRBV14
CDR3nt: TGTGCCAGCAGCCAAGGGATGGGACAATTCTACGAGCAGTACTTC
CDR3aa: CASSQGMGQFYEQYF

abundance: .
j_gene: TRBJ2-1
len: 16
d_gene: TRBD2
v_gene: TRBV9
CDR3nt: TGTGCCAGCAGCGGAGTCAGACTAGCGAGCTACAATGAGCAGTTCTTC
CDR3aa: CASSGVRLASYNEQFF

abundance: .
j_gene: TRBJ2-1
len: 15
d_gene: TRBD2
v_gene: TRBV28
CDR3nt: TGTGCCAGCAGTTTTGGCGGGAGTTCCTACAATGAGCAGTTCTTC
CDR3aa: CASSFGGSSYNEQFF

abundance: .
j_gene: TRBJ1-1
len: 16
d_gene: .
v_gene: TRBV28
CDR3nt: TGTGCCTCGCGATCAGACCGGGACAAGTTGAACACTGAAGCTTTCTTT
CDR3aa: CASRSDRDKLNTEAFF

abundance: .
j_gene: TRBJ2-1
len: 16
d_gene: TRBD2
v_gene: TRBV29-1
CDR3nt: TGCAGCGTTGATATTGGAGGACTAGCGCCTTACAATGAGCAGTTCTTC
CDR3aa: CSVDIGGLAPYNEQFF

abundance: .
j_gene: TRBJ2-3
len: 17
d_gene: TRBD1
v_gene: TRBV5-1
CDR3nt: TGCGCCAGCAGCTTGGGTGGGACAGGCGTCAGCACAGATACGCAGTATTTT
CDR3aa: CASSLGGTGVSTDTQYF

abundance: .
j_gene: TRBJ1-5
len: 15
d_gene: TRBD1
v_gene: TRBV27
CDR3nt: TGTGCCAGCAGTGAACAGGGGGCGGCATATCAGCCCCAGCATTTT
CDR3aa: CASSEQGAAYQPQHF

abundance: once
j_gene: TRBJ1-2
len: 12
d_gene: .
v_gene: TRBV11-3
CDR3nt: TGTGCCAGCAGCATACAGGGCTATGGCTACACCTTC
CDR3aa: CASSIQGYGYTF

abundance: .
j_gene: TRBJ1-1
len: 11
d_gene: .
v_gene: TRBV19
CDR3nt: TGTGCCACCTCGGGGTACACTGAAGCTTTCTTT
CDR3aa: CATSGYTEAFF

abundance: .
j_gene: TRBJ2-3
len: 15
d_gene: .
v_gene: TRBV10-3
CDR3nt: TGTGCCATCAGTGAGTCTAACATGAACACAGATACGCAGTATTTT
CDR3aa: CAISESNMNTDTQYF

abundance: .
j_gene: TRBJ2-2
len: 13
d_gene: TRBD1
v_gene: TRBV9
CDR3nt: TGTGCCAGCAGGGGACAGGGTAACGTAGAGCTGTTTTTT
CDR3aa: CASRGQGNVELFF

abundance: .
j_gene: TRBJ1-2
len: 16
d_gene: TRBD1
v_gene: TRBV19
CDR3nt: TGTGCCAGTAGTCGCGGTATGGGGACAGTTAACTATGGCTACACCTTC
CDR3aa: CASSRGMGTVNYGYTF

abundance: .
j_gene: TRBJ2-1
len: 12
d_gene: .
v_gene: TRBV10-3
CDR3nt: TGTGCCATCAGTGAGGTTAATAATGAGCAGTTCTTC
CDR3aa: CAISEVNNEQFF

abundance: .
j_gene: TRBJ2-7
len: 16
d_gene: .
v_gene: TRBV5-1
CDR3nt: TGCGCCAGCAGCCCAAGGACTGGCGGAACAAACTACGAGCAGTACTTC
CDR3aa: CASSPRTGGTNYEQYF

abundance: once
j_gene: TRBJ2-7
len: 15
d_gene: TRBD2
v_gene: TRBV6-6
CDR3nt: TGTGCCAGCAGTTACTCGGGGGGGGTCACCTACGAGCAGTACTTC
CDR3aa: CASSYSGGVTYEQYF

abundance: .
j_gene: TRBJ2-7
len: 13
d_gene: TRBD1
v_gene: TRBV28
CDR3nt: TGTGCCAGCAGTTACAGGGGTTCCTACGAGCAGTACTTC
CDR3aa: CASSYRGSYEQYF

abundance: .
j_gene: TRBJ2-7
len: 12
d_gene: .
v_gene: TRBV6-5
CDR3nt: TGTGCCAGCAGGGATCAGGGCCACGAGCAGTACTTC
CDR3aa: CASRDQGHEQYF

abundance: .
j_gene: TRBJ2-7
len: 18
d_gene: TRBD2
v_gene: TRBV18
CDR3nt: TGTGCCAGCTCAGGGCGCCGGACTAGCGGGAGGCTCGTGGGCGAGCAGTACTTC
CDR3aa: CASSGRRTSGRLVGEQYF

abundance: .
j_gene: TRBJ1-1
len: 14
d_gene: .
v_gene: TRBV19
CDR3nt: TGTGCCAGTACCCTGCAGGGTTCTAACACTGAAGCTTTCTTT
CDR3aa: CASTLQGSNTEAFF

abundance: .
j_gene: TRBJ2-6
len: 18
d_gene: TRBD1
v_gene: TRBV7-9
CDR3nt: TGTGCCAGCAGTTTCCGGGACAGGACAAAGGGGGGGGCCAACGTCCTGACTTTC
CDR3aa: CASSFRDRTKGGANVLTF